This T cell receptor beta chain was found in a study of patients and donors after allogeneic stem cell transplantation. MiXCR, applied by TCRdb to the RT-PCR reads, yields one record per CDR3 protein. The table has under 200,000 distinct CDR3 sequences, over 25% seen once. This clonotype has just a few counts. The CDR3 contains 15 residues. The sample was blood, either unsorted or a sorted T cell fraction (not recorded which). The chain couples TRBV21-1 to TRBJ2-7; TRBD1, the D gene given by the table, was not confirmed from the DNA. TRBV21-1 is classified as a pseudogene. The receptor was isolated from a human donor who was either an allogeneic HSCT recipient or a stem cell or donor lymphocyte infusion donor (not recorded which). It is not recorded whose cells these are; they may come from a transplant donor. This CDR3 reads CASSKPQDVDYEQYF. The DNA of the CDR3 is TGTGCCAGCAGCAAACCACAGGACGTTGACTACGAGCAGTACTTC.